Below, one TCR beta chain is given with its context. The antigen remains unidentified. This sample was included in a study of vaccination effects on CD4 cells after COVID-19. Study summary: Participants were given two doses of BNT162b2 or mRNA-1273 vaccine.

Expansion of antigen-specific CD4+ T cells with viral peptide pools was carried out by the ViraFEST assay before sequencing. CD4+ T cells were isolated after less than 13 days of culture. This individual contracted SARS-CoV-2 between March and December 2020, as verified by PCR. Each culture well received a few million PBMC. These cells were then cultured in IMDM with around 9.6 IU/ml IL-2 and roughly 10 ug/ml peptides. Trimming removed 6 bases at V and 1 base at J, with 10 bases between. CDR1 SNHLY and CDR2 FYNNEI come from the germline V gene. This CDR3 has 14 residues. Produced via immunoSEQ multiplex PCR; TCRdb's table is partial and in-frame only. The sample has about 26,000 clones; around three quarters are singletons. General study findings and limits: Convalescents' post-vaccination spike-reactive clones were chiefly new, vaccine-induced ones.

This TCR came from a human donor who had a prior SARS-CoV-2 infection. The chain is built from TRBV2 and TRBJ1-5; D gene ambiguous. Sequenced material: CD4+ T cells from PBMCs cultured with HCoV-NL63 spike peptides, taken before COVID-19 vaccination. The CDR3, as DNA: TGTGCCAGCAGGGCTGGACTGAGCAATCAGCCCCAGCATTTT. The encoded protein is CASRAGLSNQPQHF.